Listed here is a single T cell receptor (beta chain). Clones were sequenced by immunoSEQ multiplex PCR, and TCRdb holds only the in-frame ones, with some missing. This sample has around 75,000 clones; roughly 86% occur once, and the top ten carry around 2.4%. The data were taken from a study of OX40 agonist ivuxolimab in advanced cancers. As for the study in general: Treatment of patients was with ivuxolimab, an agonistic anti-OX40 (CD134) antibody.

In germline, CDR1 is SGHAT, CDR2 FQDESV (reference sequence). Trimming pared 7 bases from V and 5 bases from J, leaving 14 bases between. The CDR3 length is 13 residues. This TCR was sampled from an adult with an advanced solid tumor such as melanoma, head and neck, liver or kidney cancer. The chain carries TRBV11-1 and TRBJ2-5, with D perhaps matching TRBD1 or TRBD2 (6 bases each). Here the sequenced sample was CD4+ or CD8+ T cells sorted from blood, taken in a trial of the OX40 agonist ivuxolimab. Written as DNA, the CDR3 is TGTGCCAGCACCGGGGGCGCGGGGGAGACCCAGTACTTC. Residues: CASTGGAGETQYF.